The 18 T cell receptor beta chains reported below all come from one sample, sequenced in a study of tumor-infiltrating lymphocytes in primary liver carcinoma. Extraction also yielded germline DNA, while blood RNA was obtained from unsorted whole blood. With around 490 ng total RNA as template and a constant-region primer, TCR beta cDNA was made. Investigators got TCR beta libraries out of three nested multiplex PCR rounds, done with slightly modified ARM-PCR. The first two PCR rounds used TRBV1-TRBV30 primers with a Cbeta primer, roughly 10 cycles each. TCRdb used MiXCR to reprocess the multiplex PCR reads, holding one entry per CDR3 protein. The sample carries hundreds of thousands of distinct CDR3 sequences, approximately 65% recorded once. What was sequenced was peripheral blood. The receptors were gathered from a man aged 35 to 55 with primary liver carcinoma and hepatitis B virus infection.

As for this clonotype: Compared with germline, one end of the junction differs, possibly owing to a read error. The V and J genes are TRBV5-4 and TRBJ2-5; unclear D gene. Per germline, CDR1 SGHNT and CDR2 YYREEE (reference sequence). The CDR3 extends over 14 amino acids. The CDR3, as DNA: TGTACCAGCAGCTCCCCGACTTCGGGAGAGACCCAGTACTTC. As protein: CTSSSPTSGETQYF.

V gene TRBV28 combines with J gene TRBJ2-3, with 8 bases aligning to TRBD1. V lost 6 bases and J lost 2; bases outside the gene matches: 10. This CDR3 has 16 amino acids. CDR1 and CDR2 from the germline V gene are MDHEN and SYDVKM. The CDR3 spells CASRDRETTYTDTQYF. The CDR3, as DNA: TGTGCCAGCAGGGACAGGGAGACGACCTACACAGATACGCAGTATTTT. Variable domain in full (rest from reference TRBV28 and TRBJ2-3): DVKVTQSSRYLVKRTGEKVFLECVQDMDHENMFWYRQDPGLGLRLIYFSYDVKMKEKGDIPEGYSVSREKKERFSLILESASTNQTSMYLCASRDRETTYTDTQYFGPGTRLTVL.

This clonotype was seen just once. This sequence may be a read error, since a much larger clone differs from it by one base. This chain links TRBV29-1 with TRBJ1-3, with D unresolved. The ends were cut back, 4 bases at V and 4 bases at J, with 11 bases in the middle. Germline V gene data show CDR1 as SQVTM and CDR2 as ANQGSEA. The CDR3 consists of 13 residues. The CDR3 DNA reads TGCAGCGTTGTTGGCCAGATCGGAAACACCATATATTTT. This encodes CSVVGQIGNTIYF.

Concerning this clonotype itself: It is likely a read error, because the conserved phenylalanine at the end of the CDR3 is missing. The chain joins TRBV6-5 to TRBJ1-5, with a tentative D call TRBD1 (5 bases). The CDR3 is made up of 15 amino acids. Germline V CDR1 and CDR2: MNHEY, SVGAGI. In DNA form, the CDR3 reads TGTGCCAGCAGTCCCCGAGCAGGGTCCAATGAGCCCCAGCATTTG. Translation: CASSPRAGSNEPQHL.

The count of this clonotype is one. The CDR3 sequence: CASSEWAATEAFF. CDR3 in DNA: TGTGCCAGCAGTGAGTGGGCGGCCACTGAAGCTTTCTTT. V and J are TRBV2 and TRBJ1-1; no definite D call. CDR3 length equals 13 residues. Looked up from germline, CDR1 is SNHLY and CDR2 is FYNNEI. V lost 3 bases and J 4 bases, leaving 9 bases between the germline ends.

This clonotype appeared many times. This rearrangement joins TRBV11-1 to TRBJ2-1, with 9 bases identical to TRBD2. There are 16 residues in the CDR3. With V trimmed by 2 bases and J by 7 bases, 9 bases remained unmatched. The germline V gene has CDR1 SGHAT and CDR2 FQDESV (reference sequence). The CDR3 region has the DNA TGTGCCAGCAGCTTATTTGCGGGAGGGCCTAAAAATGAGCAGTTCTTC. The encoded protein is CASSLFAGGPKNEQFF.

V is TRBV5-6 and J is TRBJ2-7; 13 positions agree with TRBD2. The V and J ends lost 4 bases and 7 bases, in that order; junction bases with no gene match: 8. This CDR3 spans 15 amino acids. Germline CDR1 and CDR2: SGHDT and YYEEEE. The CDR3 spells CASSAATSGRIEQYF. CDR3 nucleotides: TGTGCCAGCAGCGCCGCGACTAGCGGGAGGATAGAGCAGTACTTC.

A remark on this clonotype: A junction end diverges from the germline sequence, so it may reflect a read error. The chain joins TRBV7-8 to TRBJ2-4, with D possibly TRBD2 on 6 matching bases. CDR1 is SGHVS and CDR2 is FQNEAQ in the germline V gene. The CDR3 is made up of 14 amino acids. In DNA, the CDR3 is TGTGTCAGCAGCTTAGCGGCGGGATTGGACATTCAGTACTTC. Translating gives CVSSLAAGLDIQYF.

This clonotype occurred many times. The genes are TRBV10-3 and TRBJ1-5; D gene uncertain. Looked up from germline, CDR1 is ENHRY and CDR2 is SYGVKD. The CDR3 covers 15 residues. V was pared by 6 bases and J by 4 bases, with 16 bases between. The CDR3 sequence: CAISLGAGLNQPQHF. Written as DNA, the CDR3 is TGTGCCATCAGCCTAGGTGCAGGACTTAATCAGCCCCAGCATTTT.

V and J are TRBV24-1 and TRBJ2-4; the D gene could be TRBD1 or TRBD2 (5 bases each). The germline V and J ends were trimmed by 4 bases and 6 bases, with 12 bases remaining between them. Per the germline V gene, CDR1 is KGHDR and CDR2 is SFDVKD. The CDR3 has 14 residues. CDR3 region: CATSEPSGRNIQYF. The CDR3 nucleotides are TGTGCCACCAGTGAGCCTTCGGGACGAAACATTCAGTACTTC.

Of note for this clonotype: A junction end diverges from the germline sequence, so it may reflect a read error. This chain links TRBV29-1 with TRBJ2-2, with D possibly TRBD2 on 6 matching bases. This CDR3 comprises 16 residues. Germline loops: CDR1 SQVTM, CDR2 ANQGSEA. The CDR3 loop is CSVLVTRVGNTGELFF. CDR3 nucleotides: TGCAGCGTTTTGGTGACTAGGGTGGGGAACACCGGGGAGCTATTTTTT.

In this sample, this clonotype turned up a few times. At one end, the junction sequence differs from germline, possibly due to a read error. The chain recombines TRBV6-2 or TRBV6-3 with TRBJ2-5; D is undetermined. Germline lookup yields CDR1 MNHEY and CDR2 SVGEGT. The CDR3 is 12 amino acids. The CDR3 is CTSSYSGETQYF. CDR3 coding DNA: TGTACCAGCAGTTACTCGGGAGAGACCCAGTACTTC.

The chain has TRBV29-1 and TRBJ2-1; 11 bases are a match to TRBD2. The germline V gene encodes CDR1 SQVTM and CDR2 ANQGSEA. The CDR3 contains 15 residues. This CDR3 reads CRALLLAGVHNEQFF. The CDR3 DNA reads TGCAGGGCCCTCCTACTAGCGGGAGTCCATAATGAGCAGTTCTTC.

As for this clonotype: The CDR3 does not close with the conserved phenylalanine or tryptophan, likely indicating a read error. The limits of the CDR3 on the DNA are not certain, so only TCRdb's listed CDR3 is given. The chain carries TRBV4-1 and TRBJ1-1; the table's D call of TRBD1 was not tested on the DNA. CDR1 and CDR2 from the germline V gene are MGHRA and YSYEKL. The CDR3 extends over 17 residues, inclusive of both ends. The CDR3 reads CASSQEENAPLNTEALL.

This chain uses TRBV7-9 with TRBJ2-1, with a possible D match to TRBD2 (5 bases). Deletions cut 6 bases from V and 6 bases from J, with 21 bases between. The CDR3 totals 16 residues. Germline V lookup: CDR1 SEHNR, CDR2 FQNEAQ (reference sequence). The CDR3 region is CASSLNMPGLANEQFF. For the CDR3, the DNA is TGTGCCAGCAGTTTAAACATGCCGGGTCTAGCCAATGAGCAGTTCTTC.

About this clonotype: The junction departs from germline at one end; a sequencing error may be responsible. The chain couples TRBV11-3 to TRBJ2-2; 10 bases match TRBD2. Germline loops: CDR1 SGHNT, CDR2 YENEEA. The CDR3 extends over 17 amino acids. The CDR3 loop reads CASSIDTLAGDSGELFF. The CDR3 nucleotides read TGTGCCAGCAGCATAGATACTCTAGCGGGAGACTCCGGGGAGCTGTTTTTT. Combining the CDR3 with reference TRBV11-3 and TRBJ2-2 gives the whole variable domain EAGVVQSPRYKIIEKKQPVAFWCNPISGHNTLYWYLQNLGQGPELLIRYENEEAVDDSQLPKDRFSAERLKGVDSTLKIQPAELGDSAVYLCASSIDTLAGDSGELFFGEGSRLTVL.

As regards this clonotype: One junction end does not reproduce the germline sequence, and a read error may be involved. The rearrangement links TRBV5-1 to TRBJ2-4; D call uncertain. CDR1 is SGHRS, CDR2 YFSETQ, per germline. The CDR3 loop spans 15 amino acids. The CDR3 region is CASSLNRGLADIHYF. The CDR3 nucleotides read TGCGCCAGCAGCTTAAACAGAGGTTTGGCCGACATTCATTACTTC.

This rearrangement joins TRBV7-9 to TRBJ1-4; a weak D match, TRBD1 (6 bases). Deletions cut 5 bases from V and 12 bases from J, with 19 bases between. The CDR3 runs 14 residues. Germline CDR1 and CDR2: SEHNR and FQNEAQ (reference sequence). CDR3 in amino acids: CASSHGSVAGELFF. CDR3 sequence (DNA): TGTGCCAGCAGCCATGGCAGCGTCGCAGGGGAACTGTTTTTT.